This T cell receptor (beta chain) was recorded in a study of blood T cell repertoires in COVID-19. Here immunoSEQ multiplex PCR was the method, and the copy in TCRdb shows in-frame clones only, minus some. This table holds 500,000 to 600,000 clones, around nine tenths found once. Germline V CDR1 and CDR2: SGHRS, YFSETQ. V lost 4 bases and J lost 7, with 15 bases in between. The CDR3 runs 13 residues. This rearrangement joins TRBV5-1 to TRBJ2-7; perhaps TRBD2 as D (6 bases). Sequenced sample: peripheral blood. The sequence came from a woman aged 45-65 years with COVID-19, enrolled during active disease. The CDR3 DNA sequence: TGCGCCAGCAGCCCCGGCGGGGTCGGGGAGCAGTACTTC. It yields the protein CASSPGGVGEQYF.